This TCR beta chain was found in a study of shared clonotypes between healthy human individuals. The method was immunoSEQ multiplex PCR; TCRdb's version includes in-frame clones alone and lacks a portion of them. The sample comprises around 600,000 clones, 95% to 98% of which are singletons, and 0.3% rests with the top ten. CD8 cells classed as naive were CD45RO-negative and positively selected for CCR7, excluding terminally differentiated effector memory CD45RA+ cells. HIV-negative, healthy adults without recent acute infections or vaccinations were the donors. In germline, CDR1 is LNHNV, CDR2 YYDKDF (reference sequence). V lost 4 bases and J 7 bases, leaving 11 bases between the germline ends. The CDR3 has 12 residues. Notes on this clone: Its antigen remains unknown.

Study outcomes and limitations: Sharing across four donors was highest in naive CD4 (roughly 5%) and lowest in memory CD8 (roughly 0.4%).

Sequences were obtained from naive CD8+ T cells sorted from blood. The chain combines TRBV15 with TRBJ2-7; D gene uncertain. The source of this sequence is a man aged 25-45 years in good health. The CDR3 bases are TGTGCCACCAGCACCCCTGCAGAGGAGCAGTACTTC. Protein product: CATSTPAEEQYF.